The 17 T cell receptor beta chains below all came from one sample that was sequenced in a study of T-cell memory formation after mild COVID-19. MiXCR, applied by TCRdb to the 5' RACE reads, yields one record per CDR3 protein. The sample carries around 340,000 distinct CDR3 sequences, roughly 15% recorded once. Sequenced sample: PBMCs or a T cell subset sorted from them (not recorded which). Source of these receptors: a man aged 18 to 29 who had mild COVID-19 (a few samples of this study predate the infection). Cell type and time point are not known.

The V gene is TRBV15, the J gene TRBJ2-2, with a tentative D call TRBD2 (6 bases). The CDR3 loop spans 15 amino acids. The germline gives CDR1 LNHNV, CDR2 YYDKDF (reference sequence). With 1 base removed from V and 1 base from J, the gap between germline ends came to 7 bases. The CDR3 is CATSRGGENTGELFF. In DNA, the CDR3 is TGTGCCACCAGCAGAGGGGGGGAGAACACCGGGGAGCTGTTTTTT.

This clonotype was counted between two and nine times. This chain uses TRBV7-9 with TRBJ2-1; D call uncertain. Germline V gives CDR1 SEHNR, CDR2 FQNEAQ (reference sequence). The germline V and J ends were trimmed by 8 bases and 5 bases, with 10 bases remaining between them. The CDR3 runs to 12 residues. The CDR3 reads CASRAGHNEQFF. The CDR3 region has the DNA TGTGCCAGCCGAGCAGGACACAATGAGCAGTTCTTC.

The J gene is TRBJ2-7, the V gene TRBV6-1; tentative D call: TRBD1 (5 bases). The CDR3 contains 13 residues. V was clipped by 6 bases and J by 3 bases, with 12 bases between them. Germline V gene data show CDR1 as MNHNS and CDR2 as SASEGT. In nucleotides, the CDR3 is TGTGCCAGCAGGAAAGACAGATACTACGAGCAGTACGTC. Protein sequence: CASRKDRYYEQYV.

In this sample, this clonotype turned up a few times. The V call is TRBV9, the J call TRBJ1-6; 9 nucleotides agree with TRBD1. The trim removed 3 bases at V and 10 bases at J, leaving 8 bases unmatched. The CDR3 runs to 15 residues. Germline V gene lookup returns CDR1 SGDLS and CDR2 YYNGEE. The CDR3 region is CASSERGQGVSPLHF. The CDR3, as DNA: TGTGCCAGCAGCGAGAGGGGACAGGGTGTGTCACCCCTCCACTTT.

This clonotype came up many times. The V call is TRBV7-8, the J call TRBJ2-1, with TRBD2 matching over 7 bases. The length of the CDR3 is 19 residues. CDR1 and CDR2 (germline): SGHVS, FQNEAQ. V was pared by 1 base and J by 0 bases, with 12 bases of the junction left unmatched. As DNA, the CDR3 is TGTGCCAGCAGCTTAGTGTTAGCTTGGGAGCGGGACTCCTACAATGAGCAGTTCTTC. It specifies CASSLVLAWERDSYNEQFF. Based on the CDR3 plus reference TRBV7-8 and TRBJ2-1, the full variable domain is GAGVSQSPRYKVAKRGQDVALRCDPISGHVSLFWYQQALGQGPEFLTYFQNEAQLDKSGLPSDRFFAERPEGSVSTLKIQRTQQEDSAVYLCASSLVLAWERDSYNEQFFGPGTRLTVL.

The sample holds many counts of this clonotype. V gene TRBV3-1 combines with J gene TRBJ2-2; D uncertain. V was trimmed by 4 bases and J by 2 bases, leaving 29 bases between them. The CDR3 runs to 21 residues. Germline CDR1 LGHDT, CDR2 YNNKEL (reference sequence). The CDR3 sequence: CASSPTPGTTRRSTNTGELFF. The CDR3 nucleotides are TGTGCCAGCAGCCCTACCCCGGGCACCACCAGGAGAAGTACAAACACCGGGGAGCTGTTTTTT.

The rearrangement links TRBV18 to TRBJ2-7, with TRBD1 identical over 11 bases. There are 15 residues in the CDR3. The V segment lost 2 bases and the J segment 3 bases; nucleotides outside the gene matches: 3. CDR1 is KGHSH, CDR2 LQKENI, per germline. CDR3 sequence reads: CASSPTGQGGYEQYF. The CDR3, as DNA: TGTGCCAGCTCACCAACGGGACAGGGGGGCTACGAGCAGTACTTC.

The chain links TRBV6-5 to TRBJ2-5; the match to TRBD1 covers 8 bases. The J segment lost 6 bases and the V segment lost 6 bases, leaving 15 bases of the junction unmatched. The CDR3 spans 16 residues. The V gene's germline CDR1 is MNHEY and CDR2 SVGAGI. As DNA, the CDR3 is TGTGCCAGCAGGCCCGGGACAGGCGGGGTGGGGAAGACCCAGTACTTC. Translating it yields CASRPGTGGVGKTQYF.

This clonotype was picked up a small number of times. The rearrangement links TRBV7-9 to TRBJ1-6, with D unclear. The V gene's germline CDR1 is SEHNR and CDR2 FQNEAQ (reference sequence). The CDR3 has 14 residues. V lost 4 bases and J 5 bases, leaving 9 bases between the germline ends. Here the CDR3 DNA reads TGTGCCAGCAGCTCGATTGGGCATAATTCACCCCTCCACTTT. This translates into CASSSIGHNSPLHF.

CDR3 sequence (DNA): TGTGCCACCAGCAGGGGACAGGGGACCGGGGAGCTGTTTTTT. Translated: CATSRGQGTGELFF. This sequence joins TRBV15 and TRBJ2-2; TRBD1 matches 10 bases. This CDR3 has 14 residues. Trimming at V came to 3 bases and at J to 5 bases, leaving 0 bases not matched to a gene. CDR1 LNHNV and CDR2 YYDKDF come from the germline V gene (reference sequence).

This chain uses TRBV6-5 with TRBJ2-3; D might be TRBD1 (6 bases). This CDR3 spans 16 amino acids. Germline values: CDR1 MNHEY, CDR2 SVGAGI. V lost 4 bases, J lost 2 bases, and 16 bases lay in between. This CDR3 is CASSFTQGFSTDTQYF. The DNA for the CDR3 is TGTGCCAGCAGTTTTACTCAGGGGTTCTCCACAGATACGCAGTATTTT.

About this clonotype: One end of the junction is discordant with germline, which a read error may explain. The chain joins TRBV5-5 to TRBJ1-4, with no clear D. Germline V CDR1 and CDR2: SGHKS, YYEKEE (reference sequence). The CDR3 spans 14 residues. For the CDR3, the DNA is TGTGCCAGCACCTTGTTGACCCATAATGAAAAACTGTTTTTT. It is translated as CASTLLTHNEKLFF.

The table lists this clonotype with a few counts. The chain uses TRBV15 and TRBJ2-5; TRBD1 aligns across 7 bases. CDR1 LNHNV and CDR2 YYDKDF come from the germline V gene (reference sequence). The trim removed 1 base at V and 5 bases at J, leaving 7 bases unmatched. The CDR3 contains 15 residues. DNA of the CDR3: TGTGCCACCAGCAGAGTAACAGGGGAAAGTGAGACCCAGTACTTC. Encoded protein: CATSRVTGESETQYF.

This clonotype was detected many times. CDR3 residues: CASSLLGEKLFF. CDR3 DNA sequence: TGTGCCAGCAGCTTGTTGGGTGAAAAACTGTTTTTT. The chain couples TRBV5-5 to TRBJ1-4; D is ambiguous. V gave up 1 base and J gave up 7 bases, with 5 bases separating them. CDR3 length equals 12 residues. Germline V gives CDR1 SGHKS, CDR2 YYEKEE (reference sequence).

In this sample, this clonotype turned up many times. This chain uses TRBV4-1 with TRBJ2-7, with TRBD1 as a possible D gene (6 bases). With 3 bases removed from V and 0 bases from J, the gap between germline ends came to 6 bases. Germline assignment: CDR1 MGHRA and CDR2 YSYEKL. The CDR3 contains 13 residues. CDR3 protein: CASSQTGSYEQYF. DNA for the CDR3: TGCGCCAGCAGCCAGACAGGCTCCTACGAGCAGTACTTC.

The genes are TRBV4-1 and TRBJ2-1; 9 bases line up with TRBD1. There are 16 residues in the CDR3. Trimming removed 4 bases from V and 8 bases from J; junction bases left unmatched: 12. Germline CDR1 reads MGHRA; CDR2 reads YSYEKL. In nucleotides, the CDR3 is TGCGCCAGCAGCCCACGGGACAGGGCGTACGCAGATGAGCAGTTCTTC. Protein product: CASSPRDRAYADEQFF.

This chain joins TRBV5-5 and TRBJ1-6; a possible D gene is TRBD1 (5 bases). The CDR3 covers 14 residues. Germline CDR1 SGHKS, CDR2 YYEKEE (reference sequence). Trimming removed 0 bases at V and 10 bases at J, with 11 bases between. CDR3 residues: CASSLEGEGSPLHF. The CDR3 DNA is TGTGCCAGCAGCTTGGAAGGGGAAGGCTCACCCCTCCACTTT.